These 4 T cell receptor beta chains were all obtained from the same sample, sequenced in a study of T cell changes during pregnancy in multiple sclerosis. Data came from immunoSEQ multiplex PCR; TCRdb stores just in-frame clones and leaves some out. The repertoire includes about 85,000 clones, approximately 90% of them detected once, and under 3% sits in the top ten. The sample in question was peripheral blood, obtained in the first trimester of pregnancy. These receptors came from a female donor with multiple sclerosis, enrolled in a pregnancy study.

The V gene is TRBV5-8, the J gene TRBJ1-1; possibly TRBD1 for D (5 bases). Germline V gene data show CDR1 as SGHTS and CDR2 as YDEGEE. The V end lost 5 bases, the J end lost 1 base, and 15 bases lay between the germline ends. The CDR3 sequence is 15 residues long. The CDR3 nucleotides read TGTGCCAGCAGGAATCTCTGGGGCCCGAACACTGAAGCTTTCTTT. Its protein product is CASRNLWGPNTEAFF.

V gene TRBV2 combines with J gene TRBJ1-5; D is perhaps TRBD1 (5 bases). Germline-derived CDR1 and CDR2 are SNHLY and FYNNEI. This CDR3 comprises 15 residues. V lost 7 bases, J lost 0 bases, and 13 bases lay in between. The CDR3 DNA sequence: TGTGCCAGCACGAGACAGATATATAGCAATCAGCCCCAGCATTTT. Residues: CASTRQIYSNQPQHF.

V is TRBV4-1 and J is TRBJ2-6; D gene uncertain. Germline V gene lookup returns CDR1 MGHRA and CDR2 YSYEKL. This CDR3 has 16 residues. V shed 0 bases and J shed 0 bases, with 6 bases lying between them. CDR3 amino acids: CASSQDSSSGANVLTF. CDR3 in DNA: TGCGCCAGCAGCCAAGATTCCTCCTCTGGGGCCAACGTCCTGACTTTC.

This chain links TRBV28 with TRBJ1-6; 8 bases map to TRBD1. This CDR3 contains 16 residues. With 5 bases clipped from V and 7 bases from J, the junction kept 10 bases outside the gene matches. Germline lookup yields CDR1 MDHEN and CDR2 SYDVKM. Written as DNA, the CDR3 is TGTGCCAGCAGTCCCCGGACAGGGATCGGCAATTCACCCCTCCACTTT. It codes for CASSPRTGIGNSPLHF.